These T cell receptor beta chains were read from a single sample in a study of technical replicates of blood from a few donors. The assay was immunoSEQ multiplex PCR, and TCRdb's table has in-frame clones only and misses some. The repertoire holds about 58,000 clones, approximately 94% seen once, with approximately 2.9% in the top ten. Sequenced: PBMCs. The source of these receptors is a human donor in good health. Some clones in this sample may be carry-over from other donors' samples. Both conserved end residues are part of each CDR3. D genes are given only for firm matches. Clone size is not always given. Where it is, it says once, few, many or a class for expanded clones.

v_call	j_call	clone_size	d_call	cdr3_aa	cdr3_nt
TRBV14	TRBJ2-7	-	-	CASSSLKERSYEQYF	TGTGCCAGCAGCTCCCTCAAAGAGCGCTCTTACGAGCAGTACTTC
TRBV5-6	TRBJ2-7	-	-	CASSFGPYEQYF	TGTGCCAGCAGCTTTGGGCCCTACGAGCAGTACTTC
TRBV6-5	TRBJ2-7	-	-	CATGVPGVKAYEQYF	TGTGCCACCGGGGTCCCAGGGGTTAAAGCCTACGAGCAGTACTTC
TRBV19	TRBJ1-4	-	TRBD1	CASRPIDRDNEKLFF	TGTGCCAGTAGGCCGATCGACAGGGACAATGAAAAACTGTTTTTT
TRBV5-5	TRBJ1-5	-	-	CASSLGTSHGNQPQHF	TGTGCCAGCAGCTTGGGTACGAGTCATGGCAATCAGCCCCAGCATTTT
TRBV29-1	TRBJ2-2	-	-	CSVSSKAGTGELFF	TGCAGCGTCTCAAGTAAAGCTGGCACCGGGGAGCTGTTTTTT
TRBV18	TRBJ2-7	-	-	CASSPLPLTYEQYF	TGTGCCAGCTCACCACTACCTCTAACCTACGAGCAGTACTTC
TRBV2	TRBJ2-7	-	-	CASTKAGWEQYF	TGTGCCAGCACAAAGGCAGGGTGGGAGCAGTACTTC
TRBV18	TRBJ1-1	-	-	CASSPPTVITEAFF	TGTGCCAGCTCACCACCCACGGTGATCACTGAAGCTTTCTTT
TRBV2	TRBJ2-7	-	TRBD2	CASSEEVGGGTYEQYF	TGTGCCAGCAGTGAAGAGGTTGGCGGGGGAACCTACGAGCAGTACTTC
TRBV6-5	TRBJ2-7	-	TRBD2	CATLRGGEQYF	TGTGCCACCCTTCGGGGGGGCGAGCAGTACTTC
TRBV10-3	TRBJ2-7	-	TRBD1	CAIGGQRSYEQYF	TGTGCCATCGGGGGACAGCGTTCCTACGAGCAGTACTTC
TRBV5-1	TRBJ2-3	-	-	CASSLQVSSDTQYF	TGCGCCAGCAGCTTACAGGTGTCGTCAGATACGCAGTATTTT
TRBV6-5	TRBJ2-1	few	-	CASSYASGSYNEQFF	TGTGCCAGCAGTTACGCATCAGGCAGTTACAATGAGCAGTTCTTC
TRBV4-2	TRBJ1-6	-	TRBD1	CASSQGQPNSPLHF	TGTGCCAGCAGCCAGGGACAGCCTAATTCACCCCTCCACTTT
TRBV6-5	TRBJ2-7	once	-	CASTGSSYEQYF	TGTGCCAGTACGGGGAGCTCCTACGAGCAGTACTTC
TRBV7-8	TRBJ2-5	once	-	CASSLGARGGETQYF	TGTGCCAGCAGCTTGGGGGCTCGGGGCGGGGAGACCCAGTACTTC
TRBV6-5	TRBJ1-1	-	-	CASSYSSGGNTEAFF	TGTGCCAGCAGTTACTCATCCGGGGGGAACACTGAAGCTTTCTTT
TRBV5-1	TRBJ2-2	-	-	CASSQKRTGGNTGELFF	TGCGCCAGCAGCCAAAAAAGGACCGGAGGGAACACCGGGGAGCTGTTTTTT
TRBV10-3	TRBJ2-7	-	-	CAISGSGLGRTAYEQYF	TGTGCCATCAGTGGGTCAGGTTTAGGTCGGACAGCCTACGAGCAGTACTTC
TRBV2	TRBJ1-2	-	TRBD1	CASSADLGQINYGYTF	TGTGCCAGCAGTGCGGACTTGGGACAGATTAACTATGGCTACACCTTC
TRBV6-1	TRBJ1-5	-	-	CASKITGSQPQHF	TGTGCCAGCAAGATTACCGGGAGTCAGCCCCAGCATTTT